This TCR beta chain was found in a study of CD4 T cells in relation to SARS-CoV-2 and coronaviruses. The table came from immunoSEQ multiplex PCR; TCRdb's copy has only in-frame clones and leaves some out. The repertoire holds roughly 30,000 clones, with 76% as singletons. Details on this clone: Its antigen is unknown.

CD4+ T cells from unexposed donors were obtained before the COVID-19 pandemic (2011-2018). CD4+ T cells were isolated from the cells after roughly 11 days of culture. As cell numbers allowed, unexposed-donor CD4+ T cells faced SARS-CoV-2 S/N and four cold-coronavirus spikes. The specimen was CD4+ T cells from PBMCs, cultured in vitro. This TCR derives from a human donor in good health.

The CDR3 DNA is TGTGCCAGCAGCCCGACCTCCTACGAGCAGTACTTC. Protein sequence: CASSPTSYEQYF. The chain recombines TRBV3-1 (or the pseudogene TRBV3-2) with TRBJ2-7, with D unclear. The CDR3 runs 12 residues. The ends were cut back, 4 bases at V and 0 bases at J, with 4 bases in the middle. Germline assignment: CDR1 LGHDT and CDR2 YNNKEL (reference sequence).